This entry describes one TCR beta chain. Antigen unknown. Trimming took 6 bases from V and 0 from J; bases not matched to a gene: 8. The CDR3 has 18 amino acids. This sample was taken from a study of CD8 T cells in ankylosing spondylitis. Regarding the study as a whole: A TCR beta motif of roughly 8 highly homologous variants seemed to mark ankylosing spondylitis blood.

A single record per CDR3 protein comes from TCRdb applying MiXCR to the 5' RACE reads. The profile shows around 890,000 distinct CDR3 sequences, about 12% of them singletons. The receptor's source is a male donor with ankylosing spondylitis. The sample was blood, either unsorted or a sorted T cell fraction (not recorded which). The chain carries TRBV12-3 or TRBV12-4 and TRBJ2-5; 15 bases fit TRBD2. The CDR3, as DNA: TGTGCCAGCAGCTCAGGACTAGCGGGAGGGCCGGACCAAGAGACCCAGTACTTC. Protein: CASSSGLAGGPDQETQYF.